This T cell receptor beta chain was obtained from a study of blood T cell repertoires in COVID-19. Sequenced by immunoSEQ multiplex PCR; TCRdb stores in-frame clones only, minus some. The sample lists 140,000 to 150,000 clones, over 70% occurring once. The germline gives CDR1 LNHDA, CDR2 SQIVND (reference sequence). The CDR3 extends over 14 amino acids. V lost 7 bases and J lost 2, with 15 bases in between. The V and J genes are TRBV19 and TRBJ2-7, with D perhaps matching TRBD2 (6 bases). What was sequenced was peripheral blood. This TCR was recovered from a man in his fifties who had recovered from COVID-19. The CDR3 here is CASNAGYGAYEQYF. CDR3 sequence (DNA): TGTGCCAGTAATGCGGGATATGGTGCCTACGAGCAGTACTTC.